This T cell receptor (beta chain) was identified during a study of blood T cell repertoires in COVID-19. At the level of the study: Italy, Spain and the United States were the sources of the convalescent and acute COVID-19 samples. The cDNA or gDNA used as material had been derived from T cells, B-cell-depleted T cells, or PBMCs.

Per the original data handling: Reference gene primer amplification gave nucleated cell count estimates. The table came from immunoSEQ multiplex PCR; TCRdb's copy has only in-frame clones and leaves some out. That table supplies the V and J calls and clone size; D and trimming were determined from the DNA. This sample has more than 95,000 clones, with about 80% found just once. With V trimmed by 5 bases and J by 2 bases, 5 bases remained unmatched. Germline V lookup: CDR1 GTSNPN, CDR2 SVGIG (reference sequence). The CDR3 is 14 residues long. Material: peripheral blood. The rearrangement uses TRBV30 and TRBJ2-7, with TRBD1 matching over 11 bases. This TCR was recovered from a human donor in a cohort sampled during active COVID-19. The CDR3 here is CAWGTGGLAYEQYF. CDR3 DNA: TGTGCCTGGGGGACAGGGGGTCTAGCCTACGAGCAGTACTTC.